The clone carrying this T cell receptor (beta chain) occurred once. This sample was included in a study of T cell changes during pregnancy in multiple sclerosis. Libraries were prepared by immunoSEQ multiplex PCR; TCRdb keeps only in-frame clonotypes and omits some of them. The sample holds 70,000 to 80,000 clones, just over 90% seen once. This TCR was recovered from a female donor with multiple sclerosis, enrolled in a pregnancy study. The source material was CD4+ T cells from peripheral blood mononuclear cells, sampled before pregnancy.

The CDR3 DNA reads as TGTGCCAGCAGTTACCTACGCGAGCGGAGCACAGATACGCAGTATTTT. This sequence encodes CASSYLRERSTDTQYF. The genes are TRBV6-6 and TRBJ2-3, with a possible D match to TRBD2 (5 bases). The CDR3 spans 16 residues. Germline V gene data show CDR1 as MNHNY and CDR2 as SVGAGI (reference sequence). Trimming stripped 2 bases from V and 0 bases from J, with 12 bases between.